The present T cell receptor beta chain was sequenced within a study of blood T cell repertoires in COVID-19. Study context: Specimens from acute and convalescent COVID-19 originated in the United States, Italy and Spain.

Per the study methods: Nucleated cell number was recorded as an estimate derived from reference gene primer amplification. Clones were sequenced by immunoSEQ multiplex PCR, and TCRdb holds only the in-frame ones, with some missing. Clone size and V and J calls were adopted from that table, with D and trimming inferred from the DNA. The sample consists of 7,000 or so clones, 80% to 90% of them appearing once. V was trimmed by 0 bases and J by 4 bases, leaving 8 bases between them. This CDR3 has 14 residues. The V gene's germline CDR1 is SGHKS and CDR2 YYEKEE (reference sequence). The clonotype originates from a man in his sixties or seventies with active COVID-19. The rearrangement joins TRBV5-5 to TRBJ1-3; D ambiguous. The sequencing input was peripheral blood. The CDR3 protein is CASSLATDGNTIYF. Written as DNA, the CDR3 is TGTGCCAGCAGCTTGGCTACAGACGGAAACACCATATATTTT.